These 6 T cell receptor beta chains were sequenced from one sample in a study of spatial heterogeneity in lung cancer. A single record per CDR3 protein comes from TCRdb applying MiXCR to the 5' RACE reads. The sample lists about 1,600 distinct CDR3 sequences; roughly 5.6% were seen once. Time point reported: sample taken at primary tumor resection. Material: normal lung tissue next to the tumor, obtained at surgery. The receptors here all came from a female donor with early-stage non-small cell lung cancer.

This clonotype came up a few times. The chain uses TRBV29-1 and TRBJ1-1; D is uncertain. The CDR3 totals 13 residues. V lost 4 bases and J lost 1, with 10 bases in between. In germline, CDR1 is SQVTM, CDR2 ANQGSEA. The CDR3 DNA reads TGCAGCGTTGCGAGGACGGGGAACACTGAAGCTTTCTTT. The encoded protein is CSVARTGNTEAFF.

This clonotype counts as hyperexpanded. The rearrangement links TRBV5-1 to TRBJ1-1, with TRBD1 as a possible D gene (6 bases). V lost 4 bases to trimming and J lost 3 bases, with 13 bases between them. The CDR3 totals 14 residues. The germline CDR1 and CDR2 sequences are SGHRS and YFSETQ. The CDR3 region is CASSATGRDTEAFF. The CDR3 region has the DNA TGCGCCAGCAGCGCTACAGGGCGAGACACTGAAGCTTTCTTT.

Concerning this clonotype itself: This sequence may be a read error, since a much larger clone differs from it by one base. The V gene is TRBV11-2, the J gene TRBJ2-3; D is unclear. Germline V lookup: CDR1 SGHAT, CDR2 FQNNGV. The CDR3 runs to 11 residues. CDR3 loop: CTSSFKDTQYF. CDR3 in DNA: TGTACCAGCAGCTTTAAGGATACGCAGTATTTT.

Ten or more counts support this clonotype. This sequence joins TRBV7-2 and TRBJ1-1, with TRBD1 matching over 11 bases. Germline trimming cut 5 bases from V and 5 bases from J; bases unmatched to any gene: 10. CDR3 size: 16 residues. Germline CDR1 reads SGHTA; CDR2 reads FQGNSA. CDR3 sequence reads: CASSTWTGGRRTEAFF. CDR3 coding DNA: TGTGCCAGCAGCACCTGGACAGGGGGCAGGAGGACTGAAGCTTTCTTT.

This clonotype has at least ten counts. The chain is built from TRBV20-1 and TRBJ2-1; D may match TRBD1 or TRBD2 (5 bases each). The CDR3 has 14 residues. Trimming took 5 bases from V and 0 from J, leaving 11 bases between them. Germline-derived CDR1 and CDR2 are DFQATT and SNEGSKA (reference sequence). The CDR3 DNA reads as TGCAGTGCTCCTCGGGGCCACTCCTACAATGAGCAGTTCTTC. The encoded protein is CSAPRGHSYNEQFF.

This clonotype is termed medium-sized. This chain joins TRBV7-8 and TRBJ1-1; D is undetermined. Germline values: CDR1 SGHVS, CDR2 FQNEAQ. This CDR3 has 16 amino acids. V lost 3 bases and J 1 base, leaving 15 bases between the germline ends. CDR3 sequence: CASSFTTRNENTEAFF. The CDR3 coding sequence is TGTGCCAGCAGCTTTACTACACGTAATGAGAACACTGAAGCTTTCTTT.